Listed below are T cell receptor beta chains from one sample, sequenced in a study of cytomegalovirus exposure and HLA in healthy donors. Only in-frame clones appear in the TCRdb table, and some are missing; sequencing was by immunoSEQ multiplex PCR. The table lists approximately 140,000 clones, roughly 80% of them singletons, with around 10% in the top ten. The sequencing sample was made of PBMCs. The source of these receptors is a woman aged 50 to 65 in good health and CMV-seropositive. Each CDR3 is given with its conserved first and last residue. D genes are given only for firm matches. Part of the rows lack a size; the others show once, few, many or a class for expanded clones.

CDR3aa	CDR3nt	v_gene	j_gene	d_gene	abundance
CASSYSRGADTQYF	TGTGCCAGCAGTTACTCAAGGGGCGCAGATACGCAGTATTTT	TRBV6-5	TRBJ2-3	NA	once
CATSSPRYDQPQHF	TGTGCCACCAGCAGTCCCAGGTATGATCAGCCCCAGCATTTT	TRBV15	TRBJ1-5	NA	few
CAISRDRQETQYF	TGTGCCATCAGCCGGGACAGACAAGAGACCCAGTACTTC	TRBV10-3	TRBJ2-5	TRBD1	few
CAIGPLRDSLYEQYF	TGTGCCATCGGACCGTTGAGGGACAGCTTATACGAGCAGTACTTC	TRBV10-3	TRBJ2-7	TRBD1	NA
CASSLFGLAGSTDTQYF	TGTGCCAGCAGTTTATTTGGGCTAGCGGGGAGCACAGATACGCAGTATTTT	TRBV27	TRBJ2-3	TRBD2	NA
CASSLSLAGGTDTQYF	TGTGCCAGCAGCCTCAGCCTAGCGGGGGGCACAGATACGCAGTATTTT	TRBV7-2	TRBJ2-3	TRBD2	NA
CASSQGVLAGGQANEQFF	TGTGCCAGCAGCCAAGGGGTACTAGCGGGGGGGCAGGCCAATGAGCAGTTCTTC	TRBV7-3	TRBJ2-1	TRBD2	NA
CASRTGDYNYGYTF	TGTGCCAGCAGAACAGGGGATTACAACTATGGCTACACCTTC	TRBV28	TRBJ1-2	TRBD1	NA
CASSQDTRGPEAFF	TGCGCCAGCAGCCAAGATACAAGGGGGCCTGAAGCTTTCTTT	TRBV4-3	TRBJ1-1	TRBD1	NA
CASSPGLAGTYNEQFF	TGTGCCAGCAGCCCCGGACTAGCGGGGACCTACAATGAGCAGTTCTTC	TRBV7-3	TRBJ2-1	TRBD2	NA